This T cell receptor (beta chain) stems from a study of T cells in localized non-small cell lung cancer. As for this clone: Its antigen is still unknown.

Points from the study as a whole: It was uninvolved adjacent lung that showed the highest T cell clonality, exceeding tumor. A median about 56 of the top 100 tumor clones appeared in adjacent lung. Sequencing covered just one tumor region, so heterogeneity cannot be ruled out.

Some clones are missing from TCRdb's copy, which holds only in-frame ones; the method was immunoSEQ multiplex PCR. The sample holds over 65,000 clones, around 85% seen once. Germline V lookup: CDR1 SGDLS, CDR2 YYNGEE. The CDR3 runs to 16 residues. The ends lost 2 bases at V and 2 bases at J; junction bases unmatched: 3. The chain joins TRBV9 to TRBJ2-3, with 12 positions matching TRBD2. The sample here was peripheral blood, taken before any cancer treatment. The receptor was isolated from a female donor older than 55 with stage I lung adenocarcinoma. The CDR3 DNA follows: TGTGCCAGCAGCGTGGGGACTAGCGGGTACACAGATACGCAGTATTTT. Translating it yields CASSVGTSGYTDTQYF. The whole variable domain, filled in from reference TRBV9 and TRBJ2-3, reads DSGVTQTPKHLITATGQRVTLRCSPRSGDLSVYWYQQSLDQGLQFLIQYYNGEERAKGNILERFSAQQFPDLHSELNLSSLELGDSALYFCASSVGTSGYTDTQYFGPGTRLTVL.